This TCR beta chain was retrieved from a study of blood T cells in healthy people across ages. A second PCR, run for roughly 6 to 11 cycles, used a sample-barcoded 5' primer plus a J-beta primer mix. TCRdb processed the 5' RACE reads anew with MiXCR; each CDR3 protein has one entry. The table records about 800,000 distinct CDR3 sequences, roughly 25% of them present only once. This clonotype was observed a few times. V lost 2 bases, J lost 2 bases, and 12 bases lay in between. CDR3 length: 15 amino acids. Germline-derived CDR1 and CDR2 are SEHNR and FQNEAQ (reference sequence). These same data were also listed under a study on T cells of mothers and their children.

Sequenced material: blood. The origin of this receptor is a boy under 18 in good health. This sequence joins TRBV7-9 and TRBJ1-2, with D hard to call. As DNA, the CDR3 is TGTGCCAGCAGCTTACAAGGACGCACGAACTATGGCTACACCTTC. Its protein is CASSLQGRTNYGYTF.